The clone carrying this T cell receptor (beta chain) was counted between two and nine times. Produced via immunoSEQ multiplex PCR; TCRdb's table is partial and in-frame only. The sample comprises 950,000 to 1,200,000 clones, approximately 75% of which are singletons, and 0.89% rests with the top ten. The sample comes from a study of shared clonotypes between healthy human individuals. Trimming removed 5 bases from V and 0 bases from J, with 14 bases in between. Germline V gives CDR1 SGHVS, CDR2 FQNEAQ. This CDR3 is built from 16 residues. The chain couples TRBV7-8 to TRBJ1-3, with D tentatively TRBD1 (6 bases). Sequencing was carried out using memory CD4+ T cells from PBMCs. Subset defined: CD45RA-negative fraction. The TCR comes from a man aged 18 to 35 in good health. Some clones in this sample may be carry-over from other donors' samples. In DNA, the CDR3 is TGTGCCAGCAGCCTGCGACAGGTCCTCTCTGGAAACACCATATATTTT. Protein: CASSLRQVLSGNTIYF. Looking up the rest from reference TRBV7-8 and TRBJ1-3 gives the full variable domain: GAGVSQSPRYKVAKRGQDVALRCDPISGHVSLFWYQQALGQGPEFLTYFQNEAQLDKSGLPSDRFFAERPEGSVSTLKIQRTQQEDSAVYLCASSLRQVLSGNTIYFGEGSWLTVV.